These 32 T cell receptor beta chains were all obtained from the same sample, sequenced in a study of T cells after yellow fever vaccination. TCRdb called the 5' RACE reads again in MiXCR, with one record for every CDR3 protein. The sample includes more than 200,000 distinct CDR3 sequences, about 3.9% of them seen just once. Source: PBMCs, taken 15 days after the yellow fever booster vaccination. The origin of the receptors is a man aged 18 to 35 who received the YFV17D yellow fever vaccine.

This clonotype was seen at least ten times. The chain couples TRBV27 to TRBJ1-1; D is perhaps TRBD1 (5 bases). Germline CDR1 MNHEY, CDR2 SMNVEV (reference sequence). The germline V and J ends were trimmed by 10 bases and 1 base, with 10 bases remaining between them. CDR3 length: 12 amino acids. CDR3 bases: TGTGCCACCGGGACGGGGAACACTGAAGCTTTCTTT. Translating it yields CATGTGNTEAFF.

This clonotype was seen at least ten times. The chain couples TRBV7-9 to TRBJ2-7; TRBD1 aligns across 7 bases. The CDR3 length is 14 residues. V gave up 6 bases and J gave up 2 bases; unmatched junction bases: 7. Germline V gives CDR1 SEHNR, CDR2 FQNEAQ (reference sequence). CDR3 DNA: TGTGCCAGCAGTTGGGGACAGAGAGCCTACGAGCAGTACTTC. This translates into CASSWGQRAYEQYF.

This clonotype was observed many times. This chain links TRBV5-1 with TRBJ2-7; no reliable D call. Germline V gene sequence: CDR1 SGHRS, CDR2 YFSETQ. V was shortened by 5 bases and J by 3 bases, with 6 bases between the two germline ends. CDR3 length: 11 amino acids. The CDR3 bases are TGCGCCAGCAGGCAAAACTACGAGCAGTACTTC. Amino acids: CASRQNYEQYF.

This clonotype was recorded many times. The gene calls are TRBV11-2 and TRBJ2-3; TRBD1 is a possible D gene (5 bases). V was shortened by 4 bases and J by 4 bases, with 9 bases between the two germline ends. CDR1 SGHAT and CDR2 FQNNGV come from the germline V gene. The CDR3 contains 13 residues. The CDR3 here is CASSWTPPDTQYF. CDR3 bases: TGTGCCAGCAGCTGGACACCGCCAGATACGCAGTATTTT.

This clonotype has a count of ten or more. This rearrangement joins TRBV28 to TRBJ1-2; no definite D call. The CDR3 is 15 amino acids. Looked up from germline, CDR1 is MDHEN and CDR2 is SYDVKM. The V gene lost 8 bases and the J gene lost 2 bases, with 18 bases spanning the gap. The CDR3 bases are TGTGCCAGCCAAAGGGTGGGCCTGACCAACTATGGCTACACCTTC. Translation: CASQRVGLTNYGYTF.

The table lists this clonotype with many counts. V usage is TRBV5-1 and J usage is TRBJ2-1; the match to TRBD1 covers 8 bases. Trimming at V came to 7 bases and at J to 9 bases, leaving 12 bases not matched to a gene. This CDR3 has 14 amino acids. Germline assignment: CDR1 SGHRS and CDR2 YFSETQ. The CDR3 spells CASHETGAEGEQFF. Written as DNA, the CDR3 is TGCGCCAGCCACGAGACAGGGGCAGAGGGTGAGCAGTTCTTC.

This clonotype was counted many times. In DNA form, the CDR3 reads TGCGCCAGCAGCTTGGTCCCGACAGCATATAGCAATCAGCCCCAGCATTTT. This sequence encodes CASSLVPTAYSNQPQHF. The chain links TRBV5-1 to TRBJ1-5; weak D call: TRBD1 (5 bases). The CDR3 extends over 17 amino acids. CDR1 SGHRS and CDR2 YFSETQ come from the germline V gene. Trimming stripped 0 bases from V and 0 bases from J, with 13 bases between.

The rearrangement uses TRBV5-4 and TRBJ1-1; 7 nucleotides line up with TRBD1. The length of the CDR3 is 13 residues. Germline CDR1 reads SGHNT; CDR2 reads YYREEE (reference sequence). V was pared by 0 bases and J by 7 bases, with 3 bases of the junction left unmatched. The CDR3 reads CASSLEGAGEAFF. The CDR3 DNA reads TGTGCCAGCAGCTTGGAGGGGGCTGGTGAAGCTTTCTTT.

This clonotype was counted at least ten times. A read error may account for a junction end that differs from germline. The rearrangement links TRBV4-1 to TRBJ2-3; 7 positions agree with TRBD2. The CDR3 has 12 amino acids. Germline V CDR1 and CDR2: MGHRA, YSYEKL. This CDR3 reads CASSYGEGRLDF. CDR3 DNA sequence: TGCGCCAGCAGCTACGGGGAGGGGAGGTTGGATTTT.

This clonotype was counted ten times or more. The V gene is TRBV7-6, the J gene TRBJ2-3; 10 positions agree with TRBD2. The CDR3 length is 17 residues. V gave up 2 bases and J gave up 0 bases; unmatched junction bases: 5. Germline-derived CDR1 and CDR2 are SGHVS and FNYEAQ. CDR3 nucleotides: TGTGCCAGCAGCTTACTAGCGGGGGTGTCTAGCACAGATACGCAGTATTTT. This encodes CASSLLAGVSSTDTQYF.

This clonotype was found many times. V is TRBV7-8 and J is TRBJ2-1, with 8 bases fitting TRBD1. This CDR3 comprises 15 residues. The junction had 5 bases not matched to a gene; V was cut back by 3 bases and J by 4 bases. Germline V gene sequence: CDR1 SGHVS, CDR2 FQNEAQ. The CDR3 reads CASSFQGARYNEQFF. The CDR3 bases are TGTGCCAGCAGCTTCCAGGGGGCGCGGTACAATGAGCAGTTCTTC.

There are many counts of this clonotype. This rearrangement joins TRBV5-1 to TRBJ2-2, with a possible D match to TRBD1 (6 bases). CDR1 and CDR2 from the germline V gene are SGHRS and YFSETQ. Trimming removed 1 base from V and 5 bases from J, with 12 bases in between. The CDR3 covers 15 residues. CDR3 sequence reads: CASSLFRGTTGELFF. CDR3 coding DNA: TGCGCCAGCAGCTTGTTCAGGGGCACAACCGGGGAGCTGTTTTTT.

This clonotype was picked up many times. The chain links TRBV20-1 to TRBJ2-3; TRBD2 aligns across 11 bases. V lost 3 bases and J lost 3; bases outside the gene matches: 2. The CDR3 has 14 residues. Looked up from germline, CDR1 is DFQATT and CDR2 is SNEGSKA (reference sequence). CDR3 DNA: TGCAGTGCTAGTCCTAGCGGGGGGACAGATACGCAGTATTTT. Translation: CSASPSGGTDTQYF.

The table lists this clonotype with many counts. This chain uses TRBV7-2 with TRBJ2-3; 8 bases align to TRBD1. The J segment lost 4 bases and the V segment lost 5 bases, leaving 5 bases of the junction unmatched. This CDR3 has 14 residues. Germline V gives CDR1 SGHTA, CDR2 FQGNSA. CDR3 sequence (DNA): TGTGCCAGCAGCCCGGTGACAGGGGCAGATACGCAGTATTTT. Translation: CASSPVTGADTQYF.

This clonotype was seen at least ten times. The chain recombines TRBV5-1 with TRBJ1-6; D possibly corresponds to TRBD1 (5 bases). V lost 0 bases, J lost 5 bases, and 9 bases lay in between. CDR1 SGHRS and CDR2 YFSETQ come from the germline V gene. This CDR3 has 15 residues. The CDR3 reads CASSLEGVNNSPLHF. The DNA for the CDR3 is TGCGCCAGCAGCTTGGAAGGGGTGAATAATTCACCCCTCCACTTT.

In this sample, this clonotype turned up once. The gene calls are TRBV7-2 and TRBJ2-1, with D perhaps matching TRBD2 (5 bases). V gave up 5 bases and J gave up 7 bases, with 9 bases separating them. Germline lookup yields CDR1 SGHTA and CDR2 FQGNSA. The CDR3 is 12 residues long. Written as DNA, the CDR3 is TGTGCCAGCAGCACTAGGGCTAATGAGCAGTTCTTC. Its translation is CASSTRANEQFF. Full variable domain (rest looked up from reference TRBV7-2 and TRBJ2-1): GAGVSQSPSNKVTEKGKDVELRCDPISGHTALYWYRQSLGQGLEFLIYFQGNSAPDKSGLPSDRFSAERTGGSVSTLTIQRTQQEDSAVYLCASSTRANEQFFGPGTRLTVL.

At least ten counts were recorded for this clonotype. The chain couples TRBV20-1 to TRBJ2-2; D not resolved. Germline CDR1 and CDR2: DFQATT and SNEGSKA (reference sequence). This CDR3 is built from 14 residues. With 2 bases removed from V and 5 bases from J, the gap between germline ends came to 12 bases. The CDR3 sequence is CSARTTLGTGELFF. The CDR3, as DNA: TGCAGTGCTAGAACTACGCTAGGGACCGGGGAGCTGTTTTTT.

This clonotype showed up just a few times. The chain uses TRBV28 and TRBJ2-5; D is unresolved. The CDR3 length is 12 residues. The V gene lost 9 bases and the J gene lost 5 bases, with 13 bases spanning the gap. The V gene's germline CDR1 is MDHEN and CDR2 SYDVKM. CDR3 sequence reads: CASRKVLETQYF. The CDR3, as DNA: TGTGCCAGTCGCAAGGTATTGGAGACCCAGTACTTC.

This clonotype has ten or more counts. The rearrangement joins TRBV12-3 or TRBV12-4 to TRBJ2-5, with 8 bases lining up with TRBD1. The V segment lost 5 bases and the J segment 3 bases; nucleotides outside the gene matches: 5. The CDR3 covers 14 residues. The DNA for the CDR3 is TGTGCCAGCAGTACTTTGGACAGGGAAGAGACCCAGTACTTC. Translating it yields CASSTLDREETQYF.

In its sample, this clonotype was seen many times. The J gene is TRBJ2-5, the V gene TRBV6-2 or TRBV6-3; D unresolved. The CDR3 covers 14 residues. The V gene's germline CDR1 is MNHEY and CDR2 SVGEGT. V was cut by 1 base and J by 5 bases, with 11 bases left in between. The CDR3 DNA is TGTGCCAGCAGTTACTGGACCGCCTCTGAGACCCAGTACTTC. Protein: CASSYWTASETQYF.

The sample holds many counts of this clonotype. V usage is TRBV13 and J usage is TRBJ2-2, with 8 bases lining up with TRBD2. The V and J ends lost 1 base and 4 bases, in that order; junction bases with no gene match: 8. The CDR3 runs to 17 residues. Germline-derived CDR1 and CDR2 are PRHDT and FYEKMQ (reference sequence). The CDR3 protein is CASSLAGSGGGTGELFF. The CDR3 DNA is TGTGCCAGCAGCTTAGCGGGCAGCGGGGGTGGCACCGGGGAGCTGTTTTTT.

Ten or more counts support this clonotype. The rearrangement uses TRBV9 and TRBJ2-1, with a possible D match to TRBD2 (7 bases). Germline V gene data show CDR1 as SGDLS and CDR2 as YYNGEE. The CDR3 is 16 amino acids. Trimming cost V 0 bases and J 5 bases, with 15 bases left between them. The CDR3: CASSVGRGGPHNEQFF. The CDR3 DNA reads TGTGCCAGCAGCGTAGGGAGGGGGGGGCCACACAATGAGCAGTTCTTC.

This clonotype has a count of ten or more. CDR3 nucleotides: TGTGCCAGCAGTCCAAGGGCGGTCATCGACACAGATACGCAGTATTTT. It specifies CASSPRAVIDTDTQYF. The chain uses TRBV12-3 or TRBV12-4 and TRBJ2-3; D is unclear. V shed 5 bases and J shed 2 bases, with 17 bases lying between them. The CDR3 is 16 residues long.

This clonotype has a count of ten or more. This sequence joins TRBV18 and TRBJ2-7; TRBD2 is a possible D gene (6 bases). V was clipped by 5 bases and J by 5 bases, with 16 bases between them. CDR1 and CDR2 (germline): KGHSH, LQKENI. This CDR3 has 14 residues. The CDR3 nucleotides are TGTGCCAGCTCATTGGCCCGGGGGTCGCACGAGCAGTACTTC. This sequence encodes CASSLARGSHEQYF.

This clonotype was counted many times. The V gene is TRBV28, the J gene TRBJ2-7; a weak D match, TRBD1 (5 bases). The CDR3 is 15 amino acids. Germline-derived CDR1 and CDR2 are MDHEN and SYDVKM. V was clipped by 3 bases and J by 2 bases, with 14 bases between them. The CDR3 DNA sequence: TGTGCCAGCAGTTTGGGGCAGACTCCCGCCTACGAGCAGTACGTC. Protein: CASSLGQTPAYEQYV.

The sample holds many counts of this clonotype. This chain links TRBV5-1 with TRBJ2-2; possibly TRBD1 for D (6 bases). Germline-derived CDR1 and CDR2 are SGHRS and YFSETQ. The CDR3 is 15 amino acids. Between the trimmed V and J ends, which lost 1 base and 7 bases, there was a span of 14 bases. CDR3 coding DNA: TGCGCCAGCAGCTTGACGCCAGGGGTCATCGGGGAGCTGTTTTTT. It translates to CASSLTPGVIGELFF.

This clonotype came up many times. DNA for the CDR3: TGTGCCAGCAGCTACGGCCAAGGGGAGACCCAGTACTTC. As protein: CASSYGQGETQYF. This rearrangement joins TRBV12-3 or TRBV12-4 to TRBJ2-5; no clear D gene. The V and J ends lost 6 bases and 5 bases respectively, with 13 bases between them. The CDR3 totals 13 residues.

The chain employs TRBV5-6 and TRBJ2-3; 10 bases map to TRBD2. Losses at the gene ends were 5 bases for V and 5 bases for J; bases not matched to a gene: 11. The CDR3 consists of 16 residues. Germline loops: CDR1 SGHDT, CDR2 YYEEEE. The DNA for the CDR3 is TGTGCCAGCAGACTGAGGCTAGCGGGGGCGGTAGATACGCAGTATTTT. The encoded protein is CASRLRLAGAVDTQYF. Full variable domain (rest looked up from reference TRBV5-6 and TRBJ2-3): DAGVTQSPTHLIKTRGQQVTLRCSPKSGHDTVSWYQQALGQGPQFIFQYYEEEERQRGNFPDRFSGHQFPNYSSELNVNALLLGDSALYLCASRLRLAGAVDTQYFGPGTRLTVL.

This clonotype was seen many times. This chain uses TRBV9 with TRBJ2-1; tentatively, D is TRBD2 (7 bases). The germline V and J ends were trimmed by 0 bases and 3 bases, with 16 bases remaining between them. Per the germline V gene, CDR1 is SGDLS and CDR2 is YYNGEE. This CDR3 has 17 residues. CDR3 loop: CASSVGAWGGLYNEQFF. CDR3 DNA: TGTGCCAGCAGCGTAGGTGCATGGGGGGGCCTCTACAATGAGCAGTTCTTC.

In this sample, this clonotype turned up many times. The chain joins TRBV20-1 to TRBJ1-3, with D unclear. The germline V gene has CDR1 DFQATT and CDR2 SNEGSKA (reference sequence). CDR3 length: 11 residues. V was pared by 2 bases and J by 4 bases, with 3 bases between. The CDR3 region is CSARWGNTIYF. CDR3 bases: TGCAGTGCTAGATGGGGAAACACCATATATTTT.

This clonotype was detected ten times or more. The chain employs TRBV12-3 or TRBV12-4 and TRBJ1-6, with 7 bases that match TRBD1. Trimming cost V 6 bases and J 3 bases; bases outside gene matches: 5. This CDR3 spans 15 amino acids. The CDR3 loop reads CASSPGTVYNSPLHF. The CDR3 region has the DNA TGTGCCAGCAGCCCCGGGACAGTCTATAATTCACCCCTCCACTTT.

This clonotype appeared a few times. V usage is TRBV10-3 and J usage is TRBJ2-7; a weak D match, TRBD1 (6 bases). Looked up from germline, CDR1 is ENHRY and CDR2 is SYGVKD. Trimming shortened V by 7 bases and J by 2 bases, and 18 bases separated the two germline ends. This CDR3 is built from 15 residues. CDR3 DNA sequence: TGTGCCATCAAATTTCTCACCGGGACAACCTACGAGCAGTACTTC. It codes for CAIKFLTGTTYEQYF.